The 11 T cell receptor beta chains below all came from one sample that was sequenced in a study of identical twins. TCRdb redid the calling of the 5' RACE reads with MiXCR, one entry per CDR3 protein. Among more than 200,000 distinct CDR3 sequences listed, over 12% were seen once. Sequencing was carried out using memory (CD45RO+) T cells sorted from blood. The receptors stem from a woman aged 18-29 years in good health.

Points on this clonotype: A much larger clonotype is one base distant, so this may be a read error. V and J are TRBV5-1 and TRBJ2-6, with 8 bases fitting TRBD1. The CDR3 extends over 16 amino acids. Losses at the gene ends were 4 bases for V and 12 bases for J; bases not matched to a gene: 15. Germline values: CDR1 SGHRS, CDR2 YFSETQ. CDR3 coding DNA: TGCGCCAGCAGCCTCAACGCGGGGACAGGTTGCCCCGTCCTGACTTTC. This encodes CASSLNAGTGCPVLTF. Full variable domain (outside the CDR3, taken from reference TRBV5-1 and TRBJ2-6): KAGVTQTPRYLIKTRGQQVTLSCSPISGHRSVSWYQQTPGQGLQFLFEYFSETQRNKGNFPGRFSGRQFSNSRSEMNVSTLELGDSALYLCASSLNAGTGCPVLTFGAGSRLTVL.

This clonotype was counted ten times or more. The CDR3 nucleotides read TGTGCCAGCGGGACAGGGATGGACAATGAGCAGTTCTTC. Its translation: CASGTGMDNEQFF. The rearrangement joins TRBV11-3 to TRBJ2-1; 9 bases map to TRBD1. CDR3 length equals 13 residues. Germline V lookup: CDR1 SGHNT, CDR2 YENEEA. The V segment lost 8 bases and the J segment 5 bases; nucleotides outside the gene matches: 4. Complete variable domain (other parts from reference TRBV11-3 and TRBJ2-1): EAGVVQSPRYKIIEKKQPVAFWCNPISGHNTLYWYLQNLGQGPELLIRYENEEAVDDSQLPKDRFSAERLKGVDSTLKIQPAELGDSAVYLCASGTGMDNEQFFGPGTRLTVL.

This clonotype was seen more than once but under ten times. CDR3 residues: CASSLGAVGPEPQHF. CDR3 in DNA: TGCGCCAGCAGCTTGGGGGCCGTGGGTCCGGAGCCCCAGCATTTT. J is TRBJ1-5 and V is TRBV5-1; no clear D. With 0 bases removed from V and 8 bases from J, the gap between germline ends came to 15 bases. Looked up from germline, CDR1 is SGHRS and CDR2 is YFSETQ. There are 15 residues in the CDR3.

This chain joins TRBV10-3 and TRBJ2-7; TRBD2 aligns across 10 bases. The CDR3 extends over 16 amino acids. Germline CDR1 ENHRY, CDR2 SYGVKD. With V trimmed by 4 bases and J by 0 bases, 6 bases remained unmatched. CDR3 DNA: TGTGCCATCAGTGGGCTAGCGGGGGACCACTCCTACGAGCAGTACTTC. Its protein product is CAISGLAGDHSYEQYF.

The chain carries TRBV10-3 and TRBJ1-2, with a weak D call TRBD1 (6 bases). V lost 10 bases and J lost 8, with 11 bases in between. Germline V CDR1 and CDR2: ENHRY, SYGVKD. This CDR3 has 10 residues. CDR3 nucleotide sequence: TGTGCCAGCGGGGGGCGAGGCTACACCTTC. Encoded protein: CASGGRGYTF.

The rearrangement links TRBV3-1 to TRBJ2-3, with TRBD2 matching over 8 bases. With 3 bases clipped from V and 4 bases from J, the junction kept 9 bases outside the gene matches. The CDR3 has 16 amino acids. In germline, CDR1 is LGHDT, CDR2 YNNKEL (reference sequence). This chain's CDR3 is CASSQGSGRVSDTQYF. CDR3 bases: TGTGCCAGCAGCCAGGGAAGCGGGAGAGTCTCAGATACGCAGTATTTT.

V is TRBV7-2 and J is TRBJ1-5; TRBD1 matches 8 bases. J gave up 5 bases and V 5 bases, and 8 bases lay outside the gene matches. Germline assignment: CDR1 SGHTA and CDR2 FQGNSA. The CDR3 totals 15 residues. CDR3: CASSPQGTGHQPQHF. The CDR3 DNA reads as TGTGCCAGCAGCCCCCAAGGGACAGGCCATCAGCCCCAGCATTTT.

This clonotype was seen a few times. This chain joins TRBV12-3 or TRBV12-4 and TRBJ2-1; D assignment may be TRBD1 or TRBD2 (6 bases each). The CDR3 loop spans 13 amino acids. Trimming removed 6 bases from V and 2 bases from J, with 8 bases in between. The CDR3 loop is CASRRGAYNEQFF. CDR3 in DNA: TGTGCCAGCAGGAGGGGGGCCTACAATGAGCAGTTCTTC.

This clonotype has a handful of counts. The chain couples TRBV6-2 or TRBV6-3 to TRBJ2-1; the D is unclear. Germline CDR1 is MNHEY and CDR2 is SVGEGT. V was pared by 6 bases and J by 5 bases, with 8 bases between. This CDR3 spans 12 amino acids. CDR3 coding DNA: TGTGCCAGCAGCCGCATAAACAATGAGCAGTTCTTC. This translates into CASSRINNEQFF.

This clonotype was picked up a small number of times. At one of its ends the junction is not consistent with the germline gene, which may arise from a read error. V is TRBV7-2 and J is TRBJ1-2; 11 positions agree with TRBD1. This CDR3 has 12 residues. Germline CDR1 SGHTA, CDR2 FQGNSA. CDR3 region: CASSLMGQGVLF. CDR3 bases: TGTGCCAGCAGCTTGATGGGACAGGGGGTGTTGTTC.

This clonotype turned up a few times. The chain combines TRBV4-1 with TRBJ1-5; TRBD1 matches at 9 bases. The CDR3 contains 16 residues. With 2 bases clipped from V and 1 base from J, the junction kept 3 bases outside the gene matches. Germline assignment: CDR1 MGHRA and CDR2 YSYEKL. The CDR3 nucleotides are TGCGCCAGCAGCCAAACGGGACAGGGAAGCAATCAGCCCCAGCATTTT. Its protein is CASSQTGQGSNQPQHF.